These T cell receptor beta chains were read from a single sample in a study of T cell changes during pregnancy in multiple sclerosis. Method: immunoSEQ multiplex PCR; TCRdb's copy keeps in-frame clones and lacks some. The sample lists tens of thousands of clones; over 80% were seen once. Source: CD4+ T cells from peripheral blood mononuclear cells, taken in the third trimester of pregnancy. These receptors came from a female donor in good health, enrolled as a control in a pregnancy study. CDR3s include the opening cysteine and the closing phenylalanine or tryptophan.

CDR3 protein: CASSIAGGARSGANVLTF
J gene: TRBJ2-6
V gene: TRBV19

CDR3 protein: CASSGPNQPQHF
J gene: TRBJ1-5
V gene: TRBV6-5

CDR3 protein: CASSLHHTGSGANVLTF
J gene: TRBJ2-6
V gene: TRBV7-9

CDR3 protein: CASSYSTGVNSPLHF
J gene: TRBJ1-6
V gene: TRBV6-5

CDR3 protein: CASSESALAGGLTDTQYF
J gene: TRBJ2-3
V gene: TRBV10-1

CDR3 protein: CASSLTGGAGTEAFF
J gene: TRBJ1-1
V gene: TRBV5-6

CDR3 protein: CTSSRKREGENIQYF
J gene: TRBJ2-4
V gene: TRBV1

CDR3 protein: CASSPAGGLETQYF
J gene: TRBJ2-5
V gene: TRBV5-1

CDR3 protein: CASRRYGTGELFF
J gene: TRBJ2-2
V gene: TRBV6-5

CDR3 protein: CATRTPDTEAFF
J gene: TRBJ1-1
V gene: TRBV10-3

CDR3 protein: CASSLVSDRAQYF
J gene: TRBJ2-5
V gene: TRBV7-8

CDR3 protein: CASSQDIGTGRFEQFF
J gene: TRBJ2-1
V gene: TRBV4-1

CDR3 protein: CASTQGLPYEQYF
J gene: TRBJ2-7
V gene: TRBV6-5

CDR3 protein: CASRGAGGGNIQYF
J gene: TRBJ2-4
V gene: TRBV2

CDR3 protein: CASTEKRQLNTGELFF
J gene: TRBJ2-2
V gene: TRBV19

CDR3 protein: CASSLSGNQETQYF
J gene: TRBJ2-5
V gene: TRBV7-7

CDR3 protein: CASRPGGFNQPQHF
J gene: TRBJ1-5
V gene: TRBV5-1

CDR3 protein: CASSARDSSYNEQFF
J gene: TRBJ2-1
V gene: TRBV7-9

CDR3 protein: CASSPRGPYSYNSPLHF
J gene: TRBJ1-6
V gene: TRBV18

CDR3 protein: CASSMGLTGELFF
J gene: TRBJ2-2
V gene: TRBV14

CDR3 protein: CASSPLILTGGGQPQHF
J gene: TRBJ1-5
V gene: TRBV18

CDR3 protein: CASSQAYRGKRGNEQFF
J gene: TRBJ2-1
V gene: TRBV14

CDR3 protein: CASSFWGQGDYGYTF
J gene: TRBJ1-2
V gene: TRBV7-9

CDR3 protein: CASSPLVGGYEQYF
J gene: TRBJ2-7
V gene: TRBV27